This is a list of T cell receptor beta chains from one sample in a study of blood T cell repertoires in COVID-19. Generated by immunoSEQ multiplex PCR, the TCRdb table keeps only in-frame clones and is missing some. Among 60,000 to 75,000 clones listed, under 85% were seen once. The sequenced sample was peripheral blood. The receptors were gathered from a woman aged 50 to 60 with active or convalescent COVID-19. CDR3s leave out the opening cysteine and the closing phenylalanine or tryptophan.

J,V,length,CDR3
TRBJ2-1,TRBV9,13,ASSPQGGGLFEQF
TRBJ2-7,TRBV28,11,ASSLGGGYEQY
TRBJ1-4,TRBV5-4,14,ASSLDRPTTNEKLF
TRBJ1-5,TRBV15,13,ATSRVRSLSQPQH
TRBJ1-2,TRBV2,12,ASRGDVPNYGYT
TRBJ1-1,TRBV20-1,11,SASSGMNTEAF
TRBJ2-7,TRBV29-1,11,SVAVTRGGEQY
TRBJ2-1,TRBV7-6,14,ASSLVGTDTRNEQF
TRBJ2-3,TRBV18,14,ASSPTGTGGIGTQY
TRBJ2-7,TRBV6-6,12,ASRGTSGVGEQY
TRBJ2-2,TRBV6-2/TRBV6-3,14,ASSYSPSGDTGELF
TRBJ1-2,TRBV4-3,13,ASSQEEGGTYGYT
TRBJ2-4,TRBV6-5,11,ASDRDNKNIQY
TRBJ2-7,TRBV24-1,13,ATSPASGSSNEQY
TRBJ1-2,TRBV18,12,ASSRSEGGSGYT
TRBJ1-6,TRBV7-8,15,ASSLRGTPAGNSPLH
TRBJ1-5,TRBV10-1,14,ASSEQGARSNQPQH
TRBJ2-2,TRBV24-1,10,ATSGNTGELF
TRBJ1-1,TRBV18,13,ASSPRQGENTEAF
TRBJ1-2,TRBV25-1,11,ASQIDGGHGYT
TRBJ2-2,TRBV18,14,ASSPEATSGTGELF
TRBJ2-5,TRBV7-9,13,ASSLVTGGKETQY
TRBJ1-2,TRBV24-1,10,ATSAEGWGYT